This record covers a single T cell receptor (beta chain). This entry belongs to a study of CD8 T cells in Susac syndrome. Germline V gene lookup returns CDR1 MNHEY and CDR2 SVGAGI. This CDR3 is 18 amino acids long. The V gene lost 3 bases and the J gene lost 0 bases, with 19 bases spanning the gap. Random-hexamer reverse transcription was applied to about 0.5 to 1 ug RNA. TCRdb re-derived calls from the immunoSEQ multiplex PCR reads in MiXCR, one entry per CDR3 protein. The table records about 250,000 distinct CDR3 sequences, roughly 93% of them present only once. The T cells that were sequenced for TCR beta were CD8+ and CD4+ cells from blood.

The clonotype comes from a human donor with multiple sclerosis. V is TRBV6-5 and J is TRBJ2-3; D tentatively fits TRBD1 or TRBD2 (5 bases each). Material: CD4+ T cells from PBMCs. CDR3 loop: CASSYQVGTPISTDTQYF. The CDR3 DNA reads TGTGCCAGCAGTTATCAGGTCGGGACCCCGATTAGCACAGATACGCAGTATTTT.